This TCR beta chain was retrieved from a study of CD8 T cells in Susac syndrome. A quantity of about 0.5 to 1 ug RNA underwent reverse transcription using random hexamers. TCRdb re-derived calls from the immunoSEQ multiplex PCR reads in MiXCR, one entry per CDR3 protein. The table includes about 300,000 distinct CDR3 sequences, about 89% detected once. Peripheral blood CD8+ and CD4+ T cells were profiled by TCR beta sequencing. Each multiple sclerosis control was a treatment-naive patient with relapsing-remitting disease that was either stable or active. The TEMRA cells underwent FACS enrichment, while the CD8+ and CD4+ T cells underwent negative isolation. The CDR3 extends over 16 amino acids. Germline V lookup: CDR1 MGHRA, CDR2 YSYEKL. V lost 2 bases, J lost 0 bases, and 12 bases lay in between.

The sequence came from a human donor with multiple sclerosis. The sample comprised CD8+ T cells from PBMCs. The gene calls are TRBV4-1 and TRBJ2-3, with D possibly matching TRBD2 (6 bases). This CDR3 reads CASSQPLRGSTDTQYF. Here the CDR3 DNA reads TGCGCCAGCAGCCAACCCCTCCGGGGGAGCACAGATACGCAGTATTTT.